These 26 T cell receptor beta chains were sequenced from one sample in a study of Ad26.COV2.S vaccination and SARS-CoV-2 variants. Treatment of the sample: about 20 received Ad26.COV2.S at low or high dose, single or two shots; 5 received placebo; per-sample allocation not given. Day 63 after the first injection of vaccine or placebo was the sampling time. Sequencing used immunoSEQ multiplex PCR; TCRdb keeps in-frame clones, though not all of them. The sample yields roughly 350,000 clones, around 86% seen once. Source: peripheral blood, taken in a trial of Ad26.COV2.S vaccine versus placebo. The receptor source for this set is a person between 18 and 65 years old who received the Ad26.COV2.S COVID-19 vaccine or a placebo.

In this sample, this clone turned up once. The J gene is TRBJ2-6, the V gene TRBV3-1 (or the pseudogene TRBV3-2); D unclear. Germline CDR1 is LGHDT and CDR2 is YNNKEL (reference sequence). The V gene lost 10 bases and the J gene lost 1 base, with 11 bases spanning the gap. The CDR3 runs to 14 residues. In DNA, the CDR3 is TGTGCCACCACTCCGAGTTCTGGGGCCAACGTCCTGACTTTC. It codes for CATTPSSGANVLTF.

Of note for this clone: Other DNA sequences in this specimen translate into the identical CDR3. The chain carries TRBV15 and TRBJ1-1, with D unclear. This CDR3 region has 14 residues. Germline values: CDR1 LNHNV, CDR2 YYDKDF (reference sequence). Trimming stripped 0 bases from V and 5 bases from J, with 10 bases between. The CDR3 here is CATSRDGGRTEAFF. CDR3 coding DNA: TGTGCCACCAGCAGAGATGGAGGACGGACTGAAGCTTTCTTT.

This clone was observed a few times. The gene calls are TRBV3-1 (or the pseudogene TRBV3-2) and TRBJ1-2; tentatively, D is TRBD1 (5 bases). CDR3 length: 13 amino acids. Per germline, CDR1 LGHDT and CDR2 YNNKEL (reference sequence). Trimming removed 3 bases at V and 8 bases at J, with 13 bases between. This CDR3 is CASSQSRAGGYTF. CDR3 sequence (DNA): TGTGCCAGCAGCCAGAGCAGGGCTGGCGGCTACACCTTC.

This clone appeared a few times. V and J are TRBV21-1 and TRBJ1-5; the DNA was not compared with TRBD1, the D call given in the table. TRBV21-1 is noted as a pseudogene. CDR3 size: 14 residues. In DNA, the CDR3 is TGTGCCAGCACTGGCAGGGAAAACAATCAGCCCCAGCATTTT. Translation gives CASTGRENNQPQHF.

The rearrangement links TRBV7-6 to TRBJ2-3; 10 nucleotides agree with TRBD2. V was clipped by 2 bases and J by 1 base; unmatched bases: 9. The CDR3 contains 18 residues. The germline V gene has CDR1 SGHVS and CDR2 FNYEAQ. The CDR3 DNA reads TGTGCCAGCAGCTTATTGGGGTGGACTAGCGGAGGCACAGATACGCAGTATTTT. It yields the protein CASSLLGWTSGGTDTQYF.

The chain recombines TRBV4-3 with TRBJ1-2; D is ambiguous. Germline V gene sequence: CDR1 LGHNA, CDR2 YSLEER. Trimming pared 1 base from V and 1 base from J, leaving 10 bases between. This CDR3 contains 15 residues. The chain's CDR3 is CASSQGNTRNYGYTF. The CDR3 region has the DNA TGCGCCAGCAGCCAAGGGAACACGCGTAACTATGGCTACACCTTC.

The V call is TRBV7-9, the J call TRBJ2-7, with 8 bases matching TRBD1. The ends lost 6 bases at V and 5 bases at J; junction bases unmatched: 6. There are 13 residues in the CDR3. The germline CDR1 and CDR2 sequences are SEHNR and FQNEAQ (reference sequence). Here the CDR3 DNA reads TGTGCCAGCAGGACCTGGACAGGGAACGAGCAGTACTTC. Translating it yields CASRTWTGNEQYF.

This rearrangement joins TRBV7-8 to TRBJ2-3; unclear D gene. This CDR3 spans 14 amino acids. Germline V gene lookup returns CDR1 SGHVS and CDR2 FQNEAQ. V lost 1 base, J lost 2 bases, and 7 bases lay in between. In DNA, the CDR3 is TGTGCCAGCAGCTTAGATCGGAACACAGATACGCAGTATTTT. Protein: CASSLDRNTDTQYF.

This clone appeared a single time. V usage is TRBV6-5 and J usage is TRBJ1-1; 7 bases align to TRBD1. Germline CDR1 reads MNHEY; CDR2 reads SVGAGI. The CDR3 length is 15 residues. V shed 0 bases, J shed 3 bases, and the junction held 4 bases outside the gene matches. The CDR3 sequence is CASSYSSGGDTEAFF. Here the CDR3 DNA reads TGTGCCAGCAGTTACTCGTCAGGGGGGGACACTGAAGCTTTCTTT.

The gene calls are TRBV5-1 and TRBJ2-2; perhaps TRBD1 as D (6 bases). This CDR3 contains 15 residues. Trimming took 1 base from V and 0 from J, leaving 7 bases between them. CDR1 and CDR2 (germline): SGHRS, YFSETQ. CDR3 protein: CASSLRGTNTGELFF. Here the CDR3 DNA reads TGCGCCAGCAGCTTGAGGGGGACGAACACCGGGGAGCTGTTTTTT.

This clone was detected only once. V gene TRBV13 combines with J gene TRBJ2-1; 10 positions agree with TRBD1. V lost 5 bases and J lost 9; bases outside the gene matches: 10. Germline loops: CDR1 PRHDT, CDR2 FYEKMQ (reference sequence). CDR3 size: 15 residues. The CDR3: CASSVGQGRFGEQFF. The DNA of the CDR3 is TGTGCCAGCAGCGTGGGACAGGGGCGTTTCGGTGAGCAGTTCTTC.

The CDR3 region is CASSTGRGPEPQHF. For the CDR3, the DNA is TGTGCCAGTAGTACTGGGAGGGGGCCAGAGCCCCAGCATTTT. The chain is built from TRBV19 and TRBJ1-5; 7 bases fit TRBD1. The ends lost 4 bases at V and 8 bases at J; junction bases unmatched: 8. The CDR3 totals 14 residues. Per the germline V gene, CDR1 is LNHDA and CDR2 is SQIVND (reference sequence). Using reference TRBV19 and TRBJ1-5 for the parts outside the CDR3, the full variable domain is DGGITQSPKYLFRKEGQNVTLSCEQNLNHDAMYWYRQDPGQGLRLIYYSQIVNDFQKGDIAEGYSVSREKKESFPLTVTSAQKNPTAFYLCASSTGRGPEPQHFGDGTRLSIL.

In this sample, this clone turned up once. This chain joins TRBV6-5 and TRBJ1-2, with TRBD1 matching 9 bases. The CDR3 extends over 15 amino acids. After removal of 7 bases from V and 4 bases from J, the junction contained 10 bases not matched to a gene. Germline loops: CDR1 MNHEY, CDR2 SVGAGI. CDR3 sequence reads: CASTTRDRVAYGYTF. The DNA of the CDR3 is TGTGCCAGCACTACCCGGGACAGGGTGGCCTATGGCTACACCTTC.

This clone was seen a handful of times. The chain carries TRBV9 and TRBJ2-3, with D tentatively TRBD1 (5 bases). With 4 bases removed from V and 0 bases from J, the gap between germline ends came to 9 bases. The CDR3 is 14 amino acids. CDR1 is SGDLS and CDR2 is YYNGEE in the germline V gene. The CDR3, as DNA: TGTGCCAGCAGCATAAGACAGAGCACAGATACGCAGTATTTT. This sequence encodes CASSIRQSTDTQYF.

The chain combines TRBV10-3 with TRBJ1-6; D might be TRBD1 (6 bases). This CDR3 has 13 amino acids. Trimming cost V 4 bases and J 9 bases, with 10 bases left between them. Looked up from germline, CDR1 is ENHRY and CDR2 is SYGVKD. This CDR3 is CAISAGDASPLHF. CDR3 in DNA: TGTGCCATCAGTGCAGGGGACGCTTCACCCCTCCACTTT.

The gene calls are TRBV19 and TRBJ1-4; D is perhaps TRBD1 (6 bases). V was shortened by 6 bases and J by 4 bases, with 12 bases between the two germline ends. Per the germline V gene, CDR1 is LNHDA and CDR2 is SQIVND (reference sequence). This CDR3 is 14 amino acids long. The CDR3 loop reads CASSTTGRNEKLFF. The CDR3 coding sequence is TGTGCCAGTAGCACGACAGGACGTAATGAAAAACTGTTTTTT.

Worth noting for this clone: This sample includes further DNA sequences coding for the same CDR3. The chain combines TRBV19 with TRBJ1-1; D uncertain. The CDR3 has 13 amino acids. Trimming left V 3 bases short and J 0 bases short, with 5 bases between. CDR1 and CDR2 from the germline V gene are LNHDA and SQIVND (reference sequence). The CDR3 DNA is TGTGCCAGTAGTATGTCTATGAACACTGAAGCTTTCTTT. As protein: CASSMSMNTEAFF.

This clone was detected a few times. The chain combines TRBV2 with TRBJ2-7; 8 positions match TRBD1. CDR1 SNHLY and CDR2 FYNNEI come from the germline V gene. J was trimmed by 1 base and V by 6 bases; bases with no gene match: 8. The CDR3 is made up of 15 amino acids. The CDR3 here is CASSAQGAASYEQYF. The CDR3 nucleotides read TGTGCCAGCAGCGCGCAGGGGGCGGCGTCCTACGAGCAGTACTTC.

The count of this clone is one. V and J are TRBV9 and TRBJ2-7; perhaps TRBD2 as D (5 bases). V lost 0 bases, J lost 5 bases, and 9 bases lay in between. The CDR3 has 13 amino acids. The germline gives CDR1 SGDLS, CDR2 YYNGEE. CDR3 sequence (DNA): TGTGCCAGCAGCGTAGGTTCCGGGAACGAGCAGTACTTC. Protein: CASSVGSGNEQYF.

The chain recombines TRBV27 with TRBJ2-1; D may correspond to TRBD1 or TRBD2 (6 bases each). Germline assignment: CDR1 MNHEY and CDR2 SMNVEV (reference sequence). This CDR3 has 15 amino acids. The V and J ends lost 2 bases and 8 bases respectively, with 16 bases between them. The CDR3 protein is CASSLLGGRIYEQFF. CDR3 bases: TGTGCCAGCAGTTTACTCGGGGGCCGAATCTATGAGCAGTTCTTC.

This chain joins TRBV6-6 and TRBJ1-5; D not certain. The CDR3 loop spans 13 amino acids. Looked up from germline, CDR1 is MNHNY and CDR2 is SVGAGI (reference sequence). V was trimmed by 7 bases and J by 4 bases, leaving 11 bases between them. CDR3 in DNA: TGTGCCAGCAATTGGCAGCCAAATCAGCCCCAGCATTTT. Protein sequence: CASNWQPNQPQHF.

CDR3 in amino acids: CASSPRTSYPYEQYF. Here the CDR3 DNA reads TGTGCCAGCAGCCCCCGGACTAGCTACCCCTACGAGCAGTACTTC. The V and J genes are TRBV4-2 and TRBJ2-7, with 8 bases fitting TRBD2. After removal of 4 bases from V and 2 bases from J, the junction contained 7 bases not matched to a gene. This CDR3 spans 15 amino acids. Per the germline V gene, CDR1 is LGHNA and CDR2 is YNFKEQ.

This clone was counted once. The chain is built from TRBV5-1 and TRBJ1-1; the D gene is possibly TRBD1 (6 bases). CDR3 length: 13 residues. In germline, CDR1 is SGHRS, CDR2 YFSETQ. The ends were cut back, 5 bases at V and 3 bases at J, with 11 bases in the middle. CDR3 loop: CASSQGGHTEAFF. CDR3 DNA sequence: TGCGCCAGCAGTCAAGGGGGTCACACTGAAGCTTTCTTT. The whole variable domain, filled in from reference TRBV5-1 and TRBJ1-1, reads KAGVTQTPRYLIKTRGQQVTLSCSPISGHRSVSWYQQTPGQGLQFLFEYFSETQRNKGNFPGRFSGRQFSNSRSEMNVSTLELGDSALYLCASSQGGHTEAFFGQGTRLTVV.

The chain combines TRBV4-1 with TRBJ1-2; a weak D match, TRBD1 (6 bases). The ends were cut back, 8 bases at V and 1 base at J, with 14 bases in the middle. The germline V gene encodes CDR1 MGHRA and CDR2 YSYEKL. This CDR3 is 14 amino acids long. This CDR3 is CASGETGDNYGYTF. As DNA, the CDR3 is TGCGCCAGCGGAGAGACAGGAGATAACTATGGCTACACCTTC.

CDR3 nucleotide sequence: TGTGCCACCAGCAGAGATAGAGGGACTAGGTTCGGTCCCAATGAGCAGTTCTTC. Protein product: CATSRDRGTRFGPNEQFF. The gene calls are TRBV15 and TRBJ2-1, with 8 bases lining up with TRBD2. This CDR3 comprises 18 residues. V was pared by 0 bases and J by 6 bases, with 13 bases of the junction left unmatched. Germline values: CDR1 LNHNV, CDR2 YYDKDF (reference sequence).

The DNA of the CDR3 is TGTGCCAGCAGCTCAAGAGGGCAGGGGGATGGCTACACCTTC. Protein product: CASSSRGQGDGYTF. The chain employs TRBV7-9 and TRBJ1-2, with 7 positions matching TRBD1. The CDR3 is 14 amino acids. J gave up 6 bases and V 4 bases, and 8 bases lay outside the gene matches. In germline, CDR1 is SEHNR, CDR2 FQNEAQ (reference sequence).